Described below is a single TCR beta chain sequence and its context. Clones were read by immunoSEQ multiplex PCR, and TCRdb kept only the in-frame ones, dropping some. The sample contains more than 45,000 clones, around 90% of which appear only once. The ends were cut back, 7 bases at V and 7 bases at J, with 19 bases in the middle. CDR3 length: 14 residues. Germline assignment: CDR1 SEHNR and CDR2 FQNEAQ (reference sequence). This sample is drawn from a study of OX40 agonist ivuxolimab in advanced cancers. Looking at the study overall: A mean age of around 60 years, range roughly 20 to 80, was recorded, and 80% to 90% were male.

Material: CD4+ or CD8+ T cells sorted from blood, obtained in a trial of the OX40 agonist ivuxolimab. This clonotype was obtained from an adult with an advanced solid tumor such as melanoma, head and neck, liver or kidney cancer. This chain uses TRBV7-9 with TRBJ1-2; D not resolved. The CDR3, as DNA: TGTGCCAGCACCGGTTCTGTGCCTCTACTTGGCTACACCTTC. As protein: CASTGSVPLLGYTF.